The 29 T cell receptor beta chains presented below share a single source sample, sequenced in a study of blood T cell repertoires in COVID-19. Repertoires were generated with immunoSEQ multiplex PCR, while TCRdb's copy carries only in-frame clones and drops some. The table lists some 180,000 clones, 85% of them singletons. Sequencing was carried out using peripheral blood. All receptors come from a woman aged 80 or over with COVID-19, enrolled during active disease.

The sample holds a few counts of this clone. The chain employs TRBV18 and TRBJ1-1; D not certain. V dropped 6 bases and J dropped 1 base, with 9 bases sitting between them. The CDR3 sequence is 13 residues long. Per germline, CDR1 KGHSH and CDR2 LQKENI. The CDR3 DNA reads TGTGCCAGCTCCAAAGCTGGGAACACTGAAGCTTTCTTT. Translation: CASSKAGNTEAFF.

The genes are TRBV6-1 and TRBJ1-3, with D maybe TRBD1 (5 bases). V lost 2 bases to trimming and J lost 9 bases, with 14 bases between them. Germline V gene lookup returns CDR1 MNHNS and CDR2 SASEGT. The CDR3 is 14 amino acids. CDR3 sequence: CASSENSVGGTIYF. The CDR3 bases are TGTGCCAGCAGTGAAAATTCTGTGGGGGGCACCATATATTTT.

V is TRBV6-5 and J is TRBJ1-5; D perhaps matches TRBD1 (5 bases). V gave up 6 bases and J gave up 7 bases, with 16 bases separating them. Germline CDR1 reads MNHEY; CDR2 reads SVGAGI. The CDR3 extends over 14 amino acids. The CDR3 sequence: CASRPLSTVQPQHF. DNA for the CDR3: TGTGCCAGCAGGCCCCTTTCGACAGTACAGCCCCAGCATTTT.

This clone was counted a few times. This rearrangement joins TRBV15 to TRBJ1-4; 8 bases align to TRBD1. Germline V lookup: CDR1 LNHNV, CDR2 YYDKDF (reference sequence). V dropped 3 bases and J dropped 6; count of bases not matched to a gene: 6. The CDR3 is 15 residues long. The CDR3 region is CATSRATGEYEKLFF. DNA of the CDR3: TGTGCCACCAGCAGGGCGACAGGGGAATATGAAAAACTGTTTTTT.

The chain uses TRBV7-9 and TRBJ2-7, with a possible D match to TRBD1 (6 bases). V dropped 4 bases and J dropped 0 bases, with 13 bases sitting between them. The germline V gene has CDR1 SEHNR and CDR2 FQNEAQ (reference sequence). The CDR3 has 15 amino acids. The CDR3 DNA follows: TGTGCCAGCAGCTCCAACCAGGGGCCCTCCTACGAGCAGTACTTC. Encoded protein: CASSSNQGPSYEQYF.

In DNA form, the CDR3 reads TGTGCCAGCAACCCGGGACTAGCTCCGCAGTATTTT. Protein: CASNPGLAPQYF. The chain carries TRBV12-3 or TRBV12-4 and TRBJ2-3; 9 bases line up with TRBD2. Germline trimming cut 7 bases from V and 10 bases from J; bases unmatched to any gene: 6. This CDR3 is 12 amino acids long.

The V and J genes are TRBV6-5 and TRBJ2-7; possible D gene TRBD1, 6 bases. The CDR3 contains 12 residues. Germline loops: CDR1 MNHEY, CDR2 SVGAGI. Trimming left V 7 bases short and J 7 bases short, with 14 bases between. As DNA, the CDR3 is TGTGCCAGCACGTACAGGGAGAGGGAGCAGTACTTC. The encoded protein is CASTYREREQYF.

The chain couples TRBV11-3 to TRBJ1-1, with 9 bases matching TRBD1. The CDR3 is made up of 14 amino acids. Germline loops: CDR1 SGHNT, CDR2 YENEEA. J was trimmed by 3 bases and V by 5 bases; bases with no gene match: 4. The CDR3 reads CASSQQGADTEAFF. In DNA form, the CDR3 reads TGTGCCAGCAGCCAACAGGGGGCCGACACTGAAGCTTTCTTT.

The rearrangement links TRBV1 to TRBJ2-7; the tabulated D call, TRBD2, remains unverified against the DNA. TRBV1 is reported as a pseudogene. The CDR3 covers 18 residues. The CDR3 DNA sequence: TGCACCAGCAGCCCTCCGACTAGCAGGGCCGACCTTCCACACGAGCAGTACTTC. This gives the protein CTSSPPTSRADLPHEQYF.

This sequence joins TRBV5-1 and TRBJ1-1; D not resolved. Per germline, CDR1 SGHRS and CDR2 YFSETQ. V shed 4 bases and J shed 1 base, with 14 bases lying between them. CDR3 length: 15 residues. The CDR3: CASSHARGGNTEAFF. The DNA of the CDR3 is TGCGCCAGCAGCCATGCCCGGGGAGGGAACACTGAAGCTTTCTTT.

CDR3 in amino acids: CASTVAGAIYNEQFF. CDR3 in DNA: TGTGCCAGCACCGTAGCGGGAGCGATCTACAATGAGCAGTTCTTC. This chain connects TRBV28 to TRBJ2-1; 9 nucleotides agree with TRBD2. The junction had 7 bases not matched to a gene; V was cut back by 7 bases and J by 3 bases. The CDR3 is 15 residues long. CDR1 is MDHEN and CDR2 is SYDVKM in the germline V gene.

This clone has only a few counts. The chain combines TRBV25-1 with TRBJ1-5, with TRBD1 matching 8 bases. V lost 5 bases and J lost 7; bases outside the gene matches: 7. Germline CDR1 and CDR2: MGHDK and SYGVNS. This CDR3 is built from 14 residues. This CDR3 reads CASSQTGVGQPQHF. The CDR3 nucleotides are TGTGCCAGCAGTCAGACAGGGGTAGGACAGCCCCAGCATTTT.

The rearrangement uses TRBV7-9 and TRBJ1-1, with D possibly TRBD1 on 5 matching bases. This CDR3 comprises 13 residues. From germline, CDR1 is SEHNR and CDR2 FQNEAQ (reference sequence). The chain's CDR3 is CANSRGVNTEAFF. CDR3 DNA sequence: TGTGCGAACAGCCGGGGGGTGAACACTGAAGCTTTCTTT.

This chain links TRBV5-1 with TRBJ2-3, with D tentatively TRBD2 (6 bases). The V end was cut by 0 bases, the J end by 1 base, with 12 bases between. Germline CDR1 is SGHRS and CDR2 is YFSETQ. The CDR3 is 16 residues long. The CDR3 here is CASSLGGGDGTDTQYF. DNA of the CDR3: TGCGCCAGCAGCTTGGGGGGCGGGGATGGCACAGATACGCAGTATTTT. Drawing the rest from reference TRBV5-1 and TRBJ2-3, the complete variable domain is KAGVTQTPRYLIKTRGQQVTLSCSPISGHRSVSWYQQTPGQGLQFLFEYFSETQRNKGNFPGRFSGRQFSNSRSEMNVSTLELGDSALYLCASSLGGGDGTDTQYFGPGTRLTVL.

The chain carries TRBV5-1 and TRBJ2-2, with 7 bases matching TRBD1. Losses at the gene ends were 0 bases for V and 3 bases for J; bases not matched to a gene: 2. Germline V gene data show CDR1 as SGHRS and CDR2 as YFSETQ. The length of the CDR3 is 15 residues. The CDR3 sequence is CASSLGGQYTGELFF. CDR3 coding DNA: TGCGCCAGCAGCTTGGGGGGACAGTACACCGGGGAGCTGTTTTTT.

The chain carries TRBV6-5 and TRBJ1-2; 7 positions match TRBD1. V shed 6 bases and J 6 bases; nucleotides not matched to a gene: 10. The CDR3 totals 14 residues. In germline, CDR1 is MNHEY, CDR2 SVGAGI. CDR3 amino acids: CASSRLTGRNGYTF. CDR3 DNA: TGTGCCAGCAGCCGACTGACAGGGAGGAATGGCTACACCTTC.

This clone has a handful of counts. CDR3 coding DNA: TGTGCCAGCAGCGAGGCTCCGGGACAGGCTACCTACGAGCAGTACTTC. Residues: CASSEAPGQATYEQYF. This chain joins TRBV9 and TRBJ2-7; 8 nucleotides agree with TRBD1. With V trimmed by 3 bases and J by 2 bases, 10 bases remained unmatched. This CDR3 spans 16 amino acids. Germline loops: CDR1 SGDLS, CDR2 YYNGEE. Full variable domain (missing parts from reference TRBV9 and TRBJ2-7): DSGVTQTPKHLITATGQRVTLRCSPRSGDLSVYWYQQSLDQGLQFLIQYYNGEERAKGNILERFSAQQFPDLHSELNLSSLELGDSALYFCASSEAPGQATYEQYFGPGTRLTVT.

CDR3: CASGGERYEQYF. In nucleotides, the CDR3 is TGTGCCAGCGGGGGCGAACGCTACGAGCAGTACTTC. The rearrangement uses TRBV6-5 and TRBJ2-7, with D tentatively TRBD1 (6 bases). Trimming cost V 8 bases and J 3 bases, with 11 bases left between them. The CDR3 contains 12 residues. From germline, CDR1 is MNHEY and CDR2 SVGAGI.

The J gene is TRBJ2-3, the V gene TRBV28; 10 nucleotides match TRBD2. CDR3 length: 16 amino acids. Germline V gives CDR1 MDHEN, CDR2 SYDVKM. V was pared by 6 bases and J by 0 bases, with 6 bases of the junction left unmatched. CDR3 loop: CASSDLTSGSTDTQYF. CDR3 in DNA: TGTGCCAGCAGCGACCTGACTAGCGGGAGCACAGATACGCAGTATTTT.

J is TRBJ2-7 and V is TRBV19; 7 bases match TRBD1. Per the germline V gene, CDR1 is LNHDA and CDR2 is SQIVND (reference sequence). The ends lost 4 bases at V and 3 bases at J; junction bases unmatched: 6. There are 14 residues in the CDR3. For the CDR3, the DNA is TGTGCCAGTAGTACTACGGGACAGAGCTACGAGCAGTACTTC. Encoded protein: CASSTTGQSYEQYF.

CDR3 region: CASSLPSGGTGELFF. In nucleotides, the CDR3 is TGCGCCAGCAGCTTGCCTTCCGGGGGGACCGGGGAGCTGTTTTTT. This sequence joins TRBV5-1 and TRBJ2-2; the match to TRBD2 covers 7 bases. The V gene's germline CDR1 is SGHRS and CDR2 YFSETQ. Germline trimming cut 1 base from V and 5 bases from J; bases unmatched to any gene: 5. The CDR3 extends over 15 amino acids.

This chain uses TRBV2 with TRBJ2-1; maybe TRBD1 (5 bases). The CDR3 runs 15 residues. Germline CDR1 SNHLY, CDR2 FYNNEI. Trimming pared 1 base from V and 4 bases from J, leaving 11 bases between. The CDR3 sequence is CASSEEGHRYNEQFF. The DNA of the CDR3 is TGTGCCAGCAGTGAAGAGGGGCACAGGTACAATGAGCAGTTCTTC.

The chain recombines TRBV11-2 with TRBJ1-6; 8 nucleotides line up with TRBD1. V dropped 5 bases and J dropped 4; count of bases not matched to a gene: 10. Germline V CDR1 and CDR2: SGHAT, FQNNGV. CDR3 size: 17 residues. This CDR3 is CASSPLGGTGYNSPLHF. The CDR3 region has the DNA TGTGCCAGCAGCCCCCTAGGGGGGACAGGTTATAATTCACCCCTCCACTTT.

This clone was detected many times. Here the CDR3 reads CATRPGRGYTEAFF. DNA for the CDR3: TGTGCCACCAGGCCAGGCAGGGGATACACTGAAGCTTTCTTT. J is TRBJ1-1 and V is TRBV19, with D possibly matching TRBD1 (6 bases). This CDR3 is built from 14 residues. Germline loops: CDR1 LNHDA, CDR2 SQIVND (reference sequence). The V and J ends lost 10 bases and 3 bases respectively, with 18 bases between them. The full variable domain, with the rest looked up from reference TRBV19 and TRBJ1-1, is DGGITQSPKYLFRKEGQNVTLSCEQNLNHDAMYWYRQDPGQGLRLIYYSQIVNDFQKGDIAEGYSVSREKKESFPLTVTSAQKNPTAFYLCATRPGRGYTEAFFGQGTRLTVV.

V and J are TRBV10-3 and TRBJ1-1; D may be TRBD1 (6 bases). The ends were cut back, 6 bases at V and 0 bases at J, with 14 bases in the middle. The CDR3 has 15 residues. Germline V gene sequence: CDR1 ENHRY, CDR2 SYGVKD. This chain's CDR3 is CAIRETGTLNTEAFF. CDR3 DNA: TGTGCCATCAGGGAAACCGGGACATTGAACACTGAAGCTTTCTTT.

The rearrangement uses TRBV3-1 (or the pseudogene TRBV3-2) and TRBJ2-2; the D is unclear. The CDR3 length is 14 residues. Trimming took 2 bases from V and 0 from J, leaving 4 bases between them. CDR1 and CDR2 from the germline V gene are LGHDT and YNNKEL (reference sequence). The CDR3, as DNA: TGTGCCAGCAGCCAACGAGCGAACACCGGGGAGCTGTTTTTT. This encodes CASSQRANTGELFF.

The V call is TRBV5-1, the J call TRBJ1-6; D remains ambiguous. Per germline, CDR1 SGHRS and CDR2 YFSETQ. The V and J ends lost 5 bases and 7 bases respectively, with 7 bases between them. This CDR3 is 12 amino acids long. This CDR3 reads CASRYGNSPLHF. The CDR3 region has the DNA TGCGCCAGCAGATACGGGAATTCACCCCTCCACTTT.

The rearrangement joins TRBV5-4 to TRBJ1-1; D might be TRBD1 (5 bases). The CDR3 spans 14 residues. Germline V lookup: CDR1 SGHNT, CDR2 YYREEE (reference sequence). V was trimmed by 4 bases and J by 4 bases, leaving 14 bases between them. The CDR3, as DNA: TGTGCCAGCAGCCAGGGAGGGACTCCCACTGAAGCTTTCTTT. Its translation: CASSQGGTPTEAFF.

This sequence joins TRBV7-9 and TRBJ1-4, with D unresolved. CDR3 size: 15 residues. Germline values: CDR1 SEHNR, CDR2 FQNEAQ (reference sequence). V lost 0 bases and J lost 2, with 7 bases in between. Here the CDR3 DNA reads TGTGCCAGCAGCTTAGCGGGCAGGACTAATGAAAAACTGTTTTTT. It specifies CASSLAGRTNEKLFF.